The entry below describes one TCR beta chain. The target of this receptor is not known. No base quality information exists; no much larger clone differs at one position. This record belongs to a study of untreated major depressive disorder (dated by TCRdb to between 2017 and 2018). Background on the whole study: This cross-sectional case-control study compared T cell phenotype and TCR repertoire between antidepressant-free major depressive disorder patients and individually matched non-depressed controls. Differences in Vbeta 5.1, Vbeta 11 and Vbeta 22 usage observed by flow cytometry in the whole cohort were followed up by sequencing.

Here is what the overall study found, with its caveats: In the sequencing data, TRBV25-01 and TRBV02-01 usage was found to follow the flow-cytometry pattern, although statistical significance was not reached. For the sequencing comparisons, one-tailed planned tests were applied to only three Vbeta families that had been selected in advance. Because of strict matching and exclusion criteria, the study sample was comparatively small, which limits how generalizable the findings are. The top five TRBV05-01 clones in every sequenced subject were all private clones. In CD4+ T cells, sequencing confirmed that depressed patients used TRBV05-01 (Vbeta 5.1) more than controls did, with a one-tailed test giving p = 0.040.

The Qiagen DNeasy Blood and Tissue Kit was used to extract total genomic DNA from the purified CD4+ T cells. The TCRbeta CDR3 region, defined according to IMGT, was amplified and sequenced using immunoSEQ immunosequencing protocols. For the original study's pipeline: The immunoSEQ service preprocessed the raw sequence data to correct PCR and sequencing errors. The sequence data were loaded into the immunoSEQ Analyzer and then analyzed further using VDJtools v1.0.7. The paired Wilcoxon signed-rank test was used to test for differences between patients and controls. TCRdb mirrors the immuneACCESS table, restricted to in-frame sequences. Some clones are absent from its copies; in checked studies, under half trace to an unresolved V gene, and the reason for the others is unknown. The V and J calls and clone size are taken from that table; D and trimming were inferred from the DNA. The sample table holds 15,000 to 20,000 clones, of which over 75% were seen once. Jointly, the top ten make up around 0.76% of the sample.

Each depressed patient was matched pairwise with a non-depressed control on sex, age, current smoking status and body mass index. Every participant in the study was of European descent. No current or lifetime mood disorder was present in controls, and Quick Inventory of Depressive Symptoms-Self Report scores of 5 or less were recorded for controls. Major medical conditions, Axis I/II comorbidities, regular medication or illicit drug use, and drinking over 100 g alcohol a week were all grounds for excluding any participant. Roughly 30 ml of peripheral blood was collected from each participant into EDTA tubes. CD4+ T cells were purified from thawed PBMCs by magnetic negative selection with the BD IMag Human CD4 T Lymphocyte Enrichment Set. Flow cytometry confirmed that the CD4+ enrichment method typically gave roughly 95% purity. A subgroup of four or five case-control pairs, chosen blind to the chemokine receptor expression and flow-cytometric repertoire skewing results, underwent TCRbeta sequencing. All blood samples were drawn in the morning at 8:00 a.m., and PBMCs were separated by Ficoll-Hypaque gradient centrifugation. Until being assayed, PBMCs were kept in liquid nitrogen after cryopreservation by gradual cooling to -80 degrees C.

V is trimmed back by 4 bases and J by 4 bases, and the junction contains 7 bases that no gene match accounts for. The CDR3 runs 18 amino acids, cysteine and phenylalanine included. The kept DNA is CDR3 alone, 54 bases in frame from the first base. Taken from the germline V gene, the CDR1 and CDR2 loops are SGHRS and YFSETQ. This clonotype originated in a woman aged 30 to 39 in good health. Sequencing was done on a sample of CD4+ T cells from PBMCs. The sequence links TRBV5-1 to TRBJ2-2; 16 junctional bases match TRBD2. At the DNA level, the sequence is TGCGCCAGCAGCCTGGGACTAGCGGGAGGGCTGAGCACCGGGGAGCTGTTTTTT. It encodes CASSLGLAGGLSTGELFF.